This T cell receptor beta chain was profiled in a study of cytomegalovirus exposure and HLA in healthy donors. The table came from immunoSEQ multiplex PCR; TCRdb's copy has only in-frame clones and leaves some out. The table records some 120,000 clones, more than 75% of them present only once. The CDR3 loop spans 15 amino acids. Between the trimmed V and J ends, which lost 5 bases and 0 bases, there was a span of 13 bases. CDR1 SGHVS and CDR2 FQNEAQ come from the germline V gene. The receptor comes from a woman aged 30 to 39 in good health and CMV-seronegative. The source material was PBMCs. The chain links TRBV7-8 to TRBJ1-1; TRBD1 is a possible D gene (6 bases). CDR3 nucleotides: TGTGCCAGCAGCCCGAACAGGGTCATGAACACTGAAGCTTTCTTT. Translating it yields CASSPNRVMNTEAFF.